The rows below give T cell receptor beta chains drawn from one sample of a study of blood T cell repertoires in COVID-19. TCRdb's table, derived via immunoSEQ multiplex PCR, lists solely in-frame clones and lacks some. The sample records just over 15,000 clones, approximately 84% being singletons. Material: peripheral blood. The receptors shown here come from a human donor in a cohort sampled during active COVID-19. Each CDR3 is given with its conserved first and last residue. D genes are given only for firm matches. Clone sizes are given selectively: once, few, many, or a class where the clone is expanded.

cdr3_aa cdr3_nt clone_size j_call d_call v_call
CAISGGSVGEGPDTQYF TGTGCCATCAGTGGTGGTTCGGTCGGGGAAGGACCAGATACGCAGTATTTT . TRBJ2-3 . TRBV10-3
CASSPLAEGAGEQYF TGTGCCAGCTCCCCCTTAGCGGAGGGGGCTGGGGAGCAGTACTTC . TRBJ2-7 . TRBV18
CASSIASGRDYNEQFF TGTGCCAGTAGTATAGCTAGCGGGAGGGACTACAATGAGCAGTTCTTC . TRBJ2-1 TRBD2 TRBV19
CASSQRTSGGGQYF TGTGCCAGCAGCCAACGGACTAGCGGGGGCGGACAGTACTTC . TRBJ2-5 TRBD2 TRBV11-3
CASSPPGQGARQETQYF TGTGCCAGCAGTCCCCCGGGACAGGGGGCGAGGCAAGAGACCCAGTACTTC . TRBJ2-5 TRBD1 TRBV27
CASSPAETQYF TGTGCCAGCTCACCAGCGGAGACCCAGTACTTC . TRBJ2-5 . TRBV18
CASSQGDRGLGQYF TGCGCCAGCAGCCAAGGAGACAGGGGGCTCGGTCAGTACTTC . TRBJ2-7 TRBD1 TRBV4-1
CARAYREKETQYF TGTGCAAGGGCATACAGGGAAAAAGAGACCCAGTACTTC medium-sized TRBJ2-5 . TRBV30
CASSLEGPRYNEQFF TGTGCCAGCAGCTTAGAGGGGCCGCGGTACAATGAGCAGTTCTTC . TRBJ2-1 . TRBV7-2
CASSSTGGTSYGYTF TGTGCCAGCAGCTCCACCGGGGGGACTTCCTATGGCTACACCTTC . TRBJ1-2 . TRBV11-2
CASSLRTGAPWGETQYF TGTGCCAGCAGTTTAAGGACAGGGGCCCCCTGGGGAGAGACCCAGTACTTC . TRBJ2-5 TRBD1 TRBV28
CASSTPIGQGTGELFF TGTGCCAGCAGTACACCAATTGGACAGGGGACCGGGGAGCTGTTTTTT . TRBJ2-2 TRBD1 TRBV27
CSVETTGSGANVLTF TGCAGCGTTGAAACGACAGGGTCTGGGGCCAACGTCCTGACTTTC . TRBJ2-6 TRBD1 TRBV29-1
CSASSGHEQYF TGCAGTGCTAGTTCGGGACATGAGCAGTACTTC . TRBJ2-7 . TRBV20-1
CASSVGSREETQYF TGTGCCAGCAGCGTAGGGTCCAGGGAAGAGACCCAGTACTTC . TRBJ2-5 . TRBV9
CASSTRQGVANEKLFF TGCGCCAGCAGCACCCGACAGGGGGTCGCTAATGAAAAACTGTTTTTT . TRBJ1-4 TRBD1 TRBV4-1
CASSIEVRGEKLFF TGTGCCAGTAGTATAGAAGTACGAGGGGAAAAACTGTTTTTT once TRBJ1-4 . TRBV19
CASSSGLLSYEQYF TGTGCCAGCAGTTCAGGACTATTGTCCTACGAGCAGTACTTC . TRBJ2-7 . TRBV11-1
CASSFGTSNTGELFF TGTGCCAGCAGCTTTGGGACATCGAACACCGGGGAGCTGTTTTTT . TRBJ2-2 . TRBV11-3